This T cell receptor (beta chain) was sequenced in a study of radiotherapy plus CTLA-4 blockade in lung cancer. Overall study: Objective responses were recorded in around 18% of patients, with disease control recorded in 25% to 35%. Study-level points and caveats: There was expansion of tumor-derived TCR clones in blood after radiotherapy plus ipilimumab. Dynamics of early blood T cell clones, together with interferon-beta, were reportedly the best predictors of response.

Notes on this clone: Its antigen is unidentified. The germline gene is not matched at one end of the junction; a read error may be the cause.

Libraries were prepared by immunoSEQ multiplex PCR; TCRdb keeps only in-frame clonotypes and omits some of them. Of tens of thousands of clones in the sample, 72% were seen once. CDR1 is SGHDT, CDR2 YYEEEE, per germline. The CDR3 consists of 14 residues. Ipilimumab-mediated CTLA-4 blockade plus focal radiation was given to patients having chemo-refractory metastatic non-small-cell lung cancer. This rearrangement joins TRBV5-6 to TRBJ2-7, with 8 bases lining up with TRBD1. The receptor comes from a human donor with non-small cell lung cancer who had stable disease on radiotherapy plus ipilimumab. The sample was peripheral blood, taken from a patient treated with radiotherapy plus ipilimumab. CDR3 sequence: CASSIQGVTYGQYF. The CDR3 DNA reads TGTGCCAGCAGTATACAGGGGGTTACCTACGGGCAGTACTTC. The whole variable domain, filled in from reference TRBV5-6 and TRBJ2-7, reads DAGVTQSPTHLIKTRGQQVTLRCSPKSGHDTVSWYQQALGQGPQFIFQYYEEEERQRGNFPDRFSGHQFPNYSSELNVNALLLGDSALYLCASSIQGVTYGQYFGPGTRLTVT.